This T cell receptor beta chain was sequenced during a study of graft-versus-host responses after intestinal transplantation. The germline V and J ends were trimmed by 7 bases and 0 bases, with 12 bases remaining between them. The germline gives CDR1 MNHEY, CDR2 SVGAGI. The CDR3 totals 14 residues. Stimulators, 200,000 irradiated and violet-dye-labeled cells, were plated with 200,000 CFSE-labeled responder cells. Method: immunoSEQ multiplex PCR; TCRdb's copy keeps in-frame clones and lacks some. There are 20,000 to 25,000 clones in the sample; approximately 40% occur only once, and 1.5% to 2% lies in the top ten.

The input for sequencing was alloreactive CD8+ T cells from a mixed lymphocyte reaction culture, taken before intestinal transplant. Subset of the sample: CFSE-low proliferating T cells sorted from approximately six-day pre-transplant mixed lymphocyte reaction (GvH or HvG direction). This chain joins TRBV6-5 and TRBJ1-2, with D tentatively TRBD1 (6 bases). The TCR was taken from a human patient who received an intestinal transplant. The CDR3 spells CASTVDRANYGYTF. CDR3 DNA: TGTGCCAGCACCGTGGACAGAGCTAACTATGGCTACACCTTC.